This T cell receptor (beta chain) is drawn from a study of T cell responses to AZD1222 COVID-19 vaccine. To note about this clone: Antigen unknown.

Regarding the study as a whole: Recipients of AZD1222 seropositive at baseline numbered only 5 to 7.

The germline CDR1 and CDR2 sequences are SGHVS and FQNEAQ. The CDR3 runs 18 residues. V shed 1 base and J 0 bases; nucleotides not matched to a gene: 8. The repertoire was sequenced with immunoSEQ multiplex PCR; TCRdb's copy has only in-frame clones and lacks some. The profile shows about 120,000 clones, more than 85% of them singletons. This TCR derives from an adult in good health. The specimen comprised peripheral blood, sampled on day 0 of AZD1222 vaccination. The J gene is TRBJ1-5, the V gene TRBV7-8; 8 nucleotides match TRBD1. The CDR3 nucleotides read TGTGCCAGCAGCTTAGTAGGGACAGGAGATTATAGCAATCAGCCCCAGCATTTT. Its protein is CASSLVGTGDYSNQPQHF.